The clone carrying this T cell receptor beta chain turned up a few times. What it binds is unknown. The entry originates in a study of cytomegalovirus exposure and HLA in healthy donors. Findings and caveats of the study: TCR sequences were mostly rare, though some public TCRs occurred in many donors.

The CDR3 covers 14 residues. V lost 4 bases, J lost 0 bases, and 9 bases lay in between. Germline CDR1 and CDR2: SEHNR and FQNEAQ (reference sequence). Here immunoSEQ multiplex PCR was the method, and the copy in TCRdb shows in-frame clones only, minus some. The repertoire consists of 150,000 to 200,000 clones, with roughly 86% occurring once and the leading ten covering roughly 2.7%. The donors were in the approximately 110-subject validation cohort; that cohort was separate from the roughly 660-subject first cohort. The sequence was obtained from a man younger than 30 in good health and CMV-seropositive. The chain employs TRBV7-9 and TRBJ1-1; the D gene is possibly TRBD1 (5 bases). Sequenced: PBMCs. CDR3 coding DNA: TGTGCCAGCAGCTCGGGGGTGTTGAACACTGAAGCTTTCTTT. Its translation is CASSSGVLNTEAFF.